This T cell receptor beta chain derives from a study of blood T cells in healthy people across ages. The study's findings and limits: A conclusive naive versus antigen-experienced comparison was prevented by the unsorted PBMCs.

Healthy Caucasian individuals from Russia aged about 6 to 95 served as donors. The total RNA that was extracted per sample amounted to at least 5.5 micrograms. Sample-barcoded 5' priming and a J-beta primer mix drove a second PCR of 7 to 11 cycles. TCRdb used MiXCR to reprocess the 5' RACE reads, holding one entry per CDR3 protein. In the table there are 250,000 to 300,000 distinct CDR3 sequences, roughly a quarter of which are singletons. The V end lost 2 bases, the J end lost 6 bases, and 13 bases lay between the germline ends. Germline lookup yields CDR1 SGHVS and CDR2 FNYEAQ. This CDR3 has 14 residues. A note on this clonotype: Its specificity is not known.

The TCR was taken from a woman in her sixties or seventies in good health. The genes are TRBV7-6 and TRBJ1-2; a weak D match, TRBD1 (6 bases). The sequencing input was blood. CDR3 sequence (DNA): TGTGCCAGCAGCTTATCGGCAGGGGCTGATGGCTACACCTTC. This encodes CASSLSAGADGYTF.